The 5 T cell receptor beta chains given below trace back to one sample, sequenced in a study of identical twins. In TCRdb, the 5' RACE reads were re-called with MiXCR into one record per CDR3 protein. The profile shows some 900,000 distinct CDR3 sequences, 12% of them singletons. These data are also associated with another study on yellow fever vaccine responses in identical twins.

The sample taken for sequencing was PBMCs. The receptors were gathered from a woman aged 18 to 35 in good health.

This chain connects TRBV4-2 to TRBJ1-5; D remains unclear. The CDR3 has 16 residues. Deletions cut 1 base from V and 2 bases from J, with 12 bases between. The germline V gene encodes CDR1 LGHNA and CDR2 YNFKEQ. CDR3: CASSQVVANGNQPQHF. The CDR3 DNA follows: TGTGCCAGCAGCCAAGTTGTGGCGAACGGCAATCAGCCCCAGCATTTT.

Ten or more counts support this clonotype. The genes are TRBV6-5 and TRBJ2-7; a weak D match, TRBD1 (6 bases). Between the trimmed V and J ends, which lost 2 bases and 1 base, there was a span of 12 bases. The germline CDR1 and CDR2 sequences are MNHEY and SVGAGI. The CDR3 runs 15 residues. The CDR3 here is CASSYSAQGSYEQYF. In nucleotides, the CDR3 is TGTGCCAGCAGTTACAGTGCACAGGGTTCCTACGAGCAGTACTTC.

CDR3 coding DNA: TGCGCCAGCAGCACAGGGGCGGATGAGCAGTTCTTC. Protein product: CASSTGADEQFF. V and J are TRBV4-1 and TRBJ2-1; 7 nucleotides line up with TRBD1. This CDR3 comprises 12 residues. With V trimmed by 5 bases and J by 8 bases, 3 bases remained unmatched. Looked up from germline, CDR1 is MGHRA and CDR2 is YSYEKL.

V usage is TRBV15 and J usage is TRBJ2-7; 7 nucleotides line up with TRBD2. The V segment lost 1 base and the J segment 2 bases; nucleotides outside the gene matches: 20. Germline V gene lookup returns CDR1 LNHNV and CDR2 YYDKDF (reference sequence). The CDR3 is 20 residues long. CDR3 region: CATSRGRAEPGLSTAYEQYF. In DNA form, the CDR3 reads TGTGCCACCAGCAGAGGGAGGGCGGAGCCGGGACTATCAACGGCCTACGAGCAGTACTTC.

This clonotype occurred many times. The chain employs TRBV15 and TRBJ2-1, with 8 bases that match TRBD2. This CDR3 has 15 amino acids. Germline trimming cut 5 bases from V and 8 bases from J; bases unmatched to any gene: 11. The germline gives CDR1 LNHNV, CDR2 YYDKDF (reference sequence). The CDR3 nucleotides are TGTGCCACCAGCCCACGGGAGGGCCTTGGTTATGAGCAGTTCTTC. It translates to CATSPREGLGYEQFF.